These 8 T cell receptor beta chains originate from one sample sequenced in a study of shared clonotypes between healthy human individuals. Profiled with immunoSEQ multiplex PCR; TCRdb holds only in-frame clones, not every one. The sample shows 2 million to 2.5 million clones, roughly 94% of them seen only once. Sequenced: naive CD4+ T cells sorted from blood. Subset given: CD45RA+ positively selected. The receptors derive from a man aged 18-30 years in good health.

V usage is TRBV9 and J usage is TRBJ1-6; 7 nucleotides agree with TRBD1. The trim removed 3 bases at V and 0 bases at J, leaving 9 bases unmatched. Germline CDR1 SGDLS, CDR2 YYNGEE. The CDR3 is 18 amino acids. The CDR3 reads CASSGGQRPGSYNSPLHF. The CDR3 coding sequence is TGTGCCAGCAGCGGGGGACAGCGTCCTGGCTCCTATAATTCACCCCTCCACTTT.

This clone was detected once. The chain joins TRBV2 to TRBJ2-5; TRBD1 aligns across 7 bases. This CDR3 spans 14 amino acids. J lost 5 bases, V lost 6 bases, and 9 bases had no gene match. CDR1 and CDR2 (germline): SNHLY, FYNNEI. CDR3 loop: CASRRDSHGETQYF. CDR3 DNA sequence: TGTGCCAGCAGGAGGGACAGCCATGGGGAGACCCAGTACTTC.

V gene TRBV5-6 combines with J gene TRBJ2-7, with 10 bases aligning to TRBD1. The trim removed 4 bases at V and 6 bases at J, leaving 7 bases unmatched. The CDR3 contains 14 residues. Germline V CDR1 and CDR2: SGHDT, YYEEEE. CDR3 nucleotides: TGTGCCAGCAGCCACGGGACAGGGGAGGGCGAGCAGTACTTC. Encoded protein: CASSHGTGEGEQYF.

This rearrangement joins TRBV11-2 to TRBJ1-5; no definite D call. The germline CDR1 and CDR2 sequences are SGHAT and FQNNGV. CDR3 length equals 14 residues. The ends were cut back, 5 bases at V and 4 bases at J, with 12 bases in the middle. The CDR3 spells CASSAAPKNQPQHF. For the CDR3, the DNA is TGTGCCAGCAGCGCAGCCCCCAAAAATCAGCCCCAGCATTTT.

The V call is TRBV18, the J call TRBJ2-7; the D gene is possibly TRBD2 (6 bases). Trimming removed 3 bases at V and 2 bases at J, with 11 bases between. The CDR3 runs to 14 residues. CDR1 is KGHSH and CDR2 is LQKENI in the germline V gene. The CDR3 loop is CASSPVEGPYEQYF. The CDR3 region has the DNA TGTGCCAGCTCACCGGTGGAGGGCCCCTACGAGCAGTACTTC.

Remarks on this clone: Other DNA sequences in this sample translate to the same CDR3. The CDR3 nucleotides are TGCGCCAGCAGCCTACAGGGTCCCTCCTACGAGCAGTACTTC. It translates to CASSLQGPSYEQYF. The chain couples TRBV5-1 to TRBJ2-7; tentative D call: TRBD1 (6 bases). V lost 4 bases and J 0 bases, leaving 11 bases between the germline ends. The germline V gene has CDR1 SGHRS and CDR2 YFSETQ. This CDR3 contains 14 residues.

The chain uses TRBV6-4 and TRBJ2-5; the D gene is possibly TRBD2 (7 bases). V was trimmed by 11 bases and J by 3 bases, leaving 16 bases between them. The CDR3 sequence is 13 residues long. Per germline, CDR1 MRHNA and CDR2 SNTAGT. The CDR3 nucleotides are TGTGCCCCGGGTGGAGGGGGGGAAGAGACCCAGTACTTC. Amino acids: CAPGGGGEETQYF.

This clone was counted between two and nine times. At the DNA level, this CDR3 is encoded by other sequences in the same sample as well. The J gene is TRBJ1-2, the V gene TRBV18, with 7 bases lining up with TRBD1. CDR3 size: 13 residues. In germline, CDR1 is KGHSH, CDR2 LQKENI. The ends lost 0 bases at V and 7 bases at J; junction bases unmatched: 2. The CDR3 region has the DNA TGTGCCAGCTCACCACCGACAGGGAGTGGCTACACCTTC. Its translation is CASSPPTGSGYTF.